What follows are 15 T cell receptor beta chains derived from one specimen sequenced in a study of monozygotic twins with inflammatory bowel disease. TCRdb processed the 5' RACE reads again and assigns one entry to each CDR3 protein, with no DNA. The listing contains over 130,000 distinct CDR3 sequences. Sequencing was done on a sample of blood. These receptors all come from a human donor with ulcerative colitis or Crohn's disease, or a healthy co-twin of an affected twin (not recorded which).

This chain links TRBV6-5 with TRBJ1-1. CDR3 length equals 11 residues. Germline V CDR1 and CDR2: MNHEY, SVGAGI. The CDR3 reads CASRQNTEAFF.

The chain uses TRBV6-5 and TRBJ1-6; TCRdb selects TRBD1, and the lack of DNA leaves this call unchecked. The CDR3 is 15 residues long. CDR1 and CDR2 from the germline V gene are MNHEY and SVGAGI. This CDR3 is CASSSGGAVNSPLHF.

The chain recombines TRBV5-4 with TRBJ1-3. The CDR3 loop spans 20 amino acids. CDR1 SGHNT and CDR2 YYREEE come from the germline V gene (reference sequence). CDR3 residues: CASSLWGTLLRVPSGNTIYF.

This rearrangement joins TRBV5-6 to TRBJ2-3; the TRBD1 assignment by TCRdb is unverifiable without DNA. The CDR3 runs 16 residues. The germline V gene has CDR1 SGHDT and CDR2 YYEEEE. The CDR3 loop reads CASSWGGRGPTDTQYF.

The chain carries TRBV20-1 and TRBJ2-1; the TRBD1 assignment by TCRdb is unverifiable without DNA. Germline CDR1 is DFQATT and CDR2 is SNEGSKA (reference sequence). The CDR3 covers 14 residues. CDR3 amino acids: CSALNPFSGNEQFF.

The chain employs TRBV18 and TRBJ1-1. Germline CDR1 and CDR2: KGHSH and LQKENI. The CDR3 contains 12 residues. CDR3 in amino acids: CASSPGNTEAFF.

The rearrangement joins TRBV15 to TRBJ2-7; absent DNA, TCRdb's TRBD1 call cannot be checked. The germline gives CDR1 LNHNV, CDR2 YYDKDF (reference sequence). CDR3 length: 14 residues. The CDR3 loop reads CATSTPGQHYEQYF.

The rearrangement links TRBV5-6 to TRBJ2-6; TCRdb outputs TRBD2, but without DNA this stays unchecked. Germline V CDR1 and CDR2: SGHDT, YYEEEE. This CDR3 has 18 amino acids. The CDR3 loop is CASTRPRGPSSGANVLTF.

CDR3 sequence: CSARIAGFLADEQFF. The J gene is TRBJ2-1, the V gene TRBV20-1; TCRdb indicates TRBD2, and absent DNA this call remains unverified. CDR1 DFQATT and CDR2 SNEGSKA come from the germline V gene (reference sequence). This CDR3 spans 15 amino acids.

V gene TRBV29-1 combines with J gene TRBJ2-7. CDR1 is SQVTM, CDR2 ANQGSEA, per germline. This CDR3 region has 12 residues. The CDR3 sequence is CSVVVYSGEQYF.

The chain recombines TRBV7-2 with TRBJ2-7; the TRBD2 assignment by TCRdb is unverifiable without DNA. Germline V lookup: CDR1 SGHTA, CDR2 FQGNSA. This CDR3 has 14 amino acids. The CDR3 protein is CASSLGGPAYEQYF.

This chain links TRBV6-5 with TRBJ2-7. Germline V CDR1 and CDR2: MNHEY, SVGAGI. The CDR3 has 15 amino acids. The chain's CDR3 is CASSYSGRVFYEQYF.

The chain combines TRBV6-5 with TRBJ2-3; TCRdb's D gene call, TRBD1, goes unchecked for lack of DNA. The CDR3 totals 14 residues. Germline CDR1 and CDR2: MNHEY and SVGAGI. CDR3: CASSYDAGTDTQYF.

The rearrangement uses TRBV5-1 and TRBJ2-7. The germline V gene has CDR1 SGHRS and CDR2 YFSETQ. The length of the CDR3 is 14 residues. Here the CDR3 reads CASSLEPTSYEQYF.

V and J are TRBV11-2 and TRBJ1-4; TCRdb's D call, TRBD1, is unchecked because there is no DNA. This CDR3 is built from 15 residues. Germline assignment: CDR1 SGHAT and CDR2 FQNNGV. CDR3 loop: CASSLGRGLDEKLFF.